The 22 T cell receptor beta chains given below trace back to one sample, sequenced in a study of T cells in Graves' hyperthyroidism and ophthalmopathy (dated by TCRdb to about 2019). The library was generated by multiplex PCR. The sample was run on an Illumina HiSeq 2000. The TCR beta CDR3 regions were amplified from the RNA transcripts. A first-round RT-PCR of the TCR CDR3 used the HTBI primer set with the Qiagen OneStep RT-PCR kit. In TCRdb, the public reads were trimmed at Q25 with fastp and aligned with MiXCR, with productive beta chains retained. One record per CDR3 amino acid sequence lists the most common genes and DNA. In this sample the table shows about 840,000 distinct CDR3 sequences, more than 30% of which occur a single time. The ten largest account for about 9% of the sample. The sequenced material came from blood. Receptors were obtained from a man aged 18-30 years with Graves' hyperthyroidism.

This clonotype has at least ten counts. The chain links TRBV14 to TRBJ1-6, with TRBD1 identical over 7 bases. Germline lookup yields CDR1 SGHDN and CDR2 FVKESK. The trim removed 4 bases at V and 8 bases at J, leaving 5 bases unmatched. The CDR3 sequence is 14 residues long. In nucleotides, the CDR3 is TGTGCCAGCAGCCCCACACAGGGGTATTCACCCCTCCACTTT. Translation: CASSPTQGYSPLHF.

To note about this clonotype: Being one base from a much bigger clone, this may be a read error. V is TRBV9 and J is TRBJ1-1; no reliable D call. The CDR3 is made up of 13 amino acids. Germline values: CDR1 SGDLS, CDR2 YYNGEE. The CDR3 DNA reads TGTGCCGGCAGCACACCTGGGGACACTGAAGCTTTCTTT. Its translation is CAGSTPGDTEAFF. Based on the CDR3 plus reference TRBV9 and TRBJ1-1, the full variable domain is DSGVTQTPKHLITATGQRVTLRCSPRSGDLSVYWYQQSLDQGLQFLIQYYNGEERAKGNILERFSAQQFPDLHSELNLSSLELGDSALYFCAGSTPGDTEAFFGQGTRLTVV.

This clonotype was seen at least ten times. The V gene is TRBV9, the J gene TRBJ1-5; TRBD1 is a possible D gene (6 bases). Germline V lookup: CDR1 SGDLS, CDR2 YYNGEE. CDR3 length equals 15 residues. Trimming pared 4 bases from V and 3 bases from J, leaving 14 bases between. In DNA form, the CDR3 reads TGTGCCAGCAGCTTACAGGGAGTTTCCAATCAGCCCCAGCATTTT. The encoded protein is CASSLQGVSNQPQHF.

The gene calls are TRBV2 and TRBJ2-2; TRBD1 matches 9 bases. CDR3 length: 14 amino acids. Trimming removed 2 bases from V and 8 bases from J; junction bases left unmatched: 3. Germline loops: CDR1 SNHLY, CDR2 FYNNEI. For the CDR3, the DNA is TGTGCCAGCAGTGAAAGGGACAGGGCGGGGGAGCTGTTTTTT. This sequence encodes CASSERDRAGELFF.

The chain links TRBV2 to TRBJ1-1, with TRBD1 identical over 11 bases. Looked up from germline, CDR1 is SNHLY and CDR2 is FYNNEI. V shed 3 bases, J shed 0 bases, and the junction held 6 bases outside the gene matches. The CDR3 has 17 residues. The CDR3 loop reads CASSDTGTGGLNTEAFF. The CDR3 bases are TGTGCCAGCAGTGACACCGGGACAGGGGGACTGAACACTGAAGCTTTCTTT.

The sample holds a few counts of this clonotype. This chain uses TRBV7-2 with TRBJ2-7, with 8 bases fitting TRBD2. Germline loops: CDR1 SGHTA, CDR2 FQGNSA. This CDR3 contains 15 residues. Germline trimming cut 7 bases from V and 4 bases from J; bases unmatched to any gene: 12. CDR3 in DNA: TGTGCCAGCAATGATCCCGGGAGGGCCAAATACGAGCAGTACTTC. It is translated as CASNDPGRAKYEQYF.

This clonotype has at least ten counts. The DNA for the CDR3 is TGTGCCAGCAGCTTTGGCAGAGAGAAGGCCCAGCATTTT. Its translation is CASSFGREKAQHF. The gene calls are TRBV7-2 and TRBJ1-5; D is undetermined. Looked up from germline, CDR1 is SGHTA and CDR2 is FQGNSA. Trimming left V 3 bases short and J 11 bases short, with 14 bases between. The CDR3 sequence is 13 residues long.

This sequence joins TRBV7-9 and TRBJ2-2; D gene ambiguous. Germline V lookup: CDR1 SEHNR, CDR2 FQNEAQ (reference sequence). The CDR3 has 12 residues. V lost 7 bases to trimming and J lost 8 bases, with 11 bases between them. CDR3 sequence: CASNFRTGELFF. The CDR3 DNA reads as TGTGCCAGCAACTTTCGCACAGGGGAGCTGTTTTTT.

The gene calls are TRBV27 and TRBJ2-7; a possible D gene is TRBD2 (5 bases). Germline V gene lookup returns CDR1 MNHEY and CDR2 SMNVEV (reference sequence). Trimming pared 0 bases from V and 2 bases from J, leaving 14 bases between. CDR3 length: 16 amino acids. CDR3 sequence reads: CASSLSFSVFAYEQYF. The CDR3 DNA reads as TGTGCCAGCAGTTTATCGTTTAGCGTGTTCGCCTACGAGCAGTACTTC.

On this clonotype itself: This could be a read error, since a much larger clone is one nucleotide away. V usage is TRBV29-1 and J usage is TRBJ2-7; no reliable D call. V shed 5 bases and J shed 10 bases, with 18 bases lying between them. CDR1 is SQVTM and CDR2 is ANQGSEA in the germline V gene. The CDR3 runs 12 residues. CDR3 nucleotides: TGCAGCGTTTTTCGGGTAAAGGGCGAACAGTACTTC. It translates to CSVFRVKGEQYF.

This chain links TRBV19 with TRBJ2-7, with 9 bases fitting TRBD1. Germline-derived CDR1 and CDR2 are LNHDA and SQIVND (reference sequence). With V trimmed by 1 base and J by 3 bases, 4 bases remained unmatched. The CDR3 sequence is 15 residues long. The CDR3 reads CASSIGGQGIYEQYF. The DNA of the CDR3 is TGTGCCAGTAGTATAGGTGGACAGGGGATCTACGAGCAGTACTTC. The entire variable domain, with the rest obtained from reference TRBV19 and TRBJ2-7, is as follows: DGGITQSPKYLFRKEGQNVTLSCEQNLNHDAMYWYRQDPGQGLRLIYYSQIVNDFQKGDIAEGYSVSREKKESFPLTVTSAQKNPTAFYLCASSIGGQGIYEQYFGPGTRLTVT.

This clonotype has only a few counts. The rearrangement joins TRBV7-6 to TRBJ2-7, with 11 positions matching TRBD2. This CDR3 is 16 amino acids long. V gave up 5 bases and J gave up 2 bases; unmatched junction bases: 8. CDR1 and CDR2 (germline): SGHVS, FNYEAQ. CDR3 region: CASSLFSGGVTYEQYF. DNA of the CDR3: TGTGCCAGCAGCCTCTTTAGCGGGGGGGTGACCTACGAGCAGTACTTC.

This clonotype was found many times. J is TRBJ2-5 and V is TRBV2, with 13 bases matching TRBD2. The trim removed 6 bases at V and 0 bases at J, leaving 16 bases unmatched. The CDR3 runs 20 residues. Germline V lookup: CDR1 SNHLY, CDR2 FYNNEI. The CDR3 here is CASRTLLGLAGAPYQETQYF. Here the CDR3 DNA reads TGTGCCAGCAGAACCTTACTCGGACTAGCGGGGGCCCCGTACCAAGAGACCCAGTACTTC. The full variable domain, in which reference TRBV2 and TRBJ2-5 provide the parts outside the CDR3, is EPEVTQTPSHQVTQMGQEVILRCVPISNHLYFYWYRQILGQKVEFLVSFYNNEISEKSEIFDDQFSVERPDGSNFTLKIRSTKLEDSAMYFCASRTLLGLAGAPYQETQYFGPGTRLLVL.

This clonotype was counted ten times or more. This chain uses TRBV12-3 or TRBV12-4 with TRBJ1-6; possibly TRBD1 for D (5 bases). V gave up 6 bases and J gave up 9 bases, with 12 bases separating them. The CDR3 consists of 13 residues. The CDR3 reads CASRGEAGSPLHF. DNA for the CDR3: TGTGCCAGCAGGGGGGAAGCGGGTTCACCCCTCCACTTT.

The chain uses TRBV4-2 and TRBJ1-5; no firm D call. The CDR3 runs 16 residues. Trimming shortened V by 0 bases and J by 0 bases, and 9 bases separated the two germline ends. Per the germline V gene, CDR1 is LGHNA and CDR2 is YNFKEQ. The CDR3 DNA sequence: TGTGCCAGCAGCCAAGAACCGGCAGATAGCAATCAGCCCCAGCATTTT. Residues: CASSQEPADSNQPQHF.

Only one count was recorded for this clonotype. The chain links TRBV2 to TRBJ2-7, with TRBD1 matching over 8 bases. This CDR3 has 14 amino acids. Losses at the gene ends were 8 bases for V and 0 bases for J; bases not matched to a gene: 6. Germline V gives CDR1 SNHLY, CDR2 FYNNEI. For the CDR3, the DNA is TGTGCCAGCGCGCGGACAGGGAGCTCCTACGAGCAGTACTTC. It translates to CASARTGSSYEQYF.

The chain recombines TRBV15 with TRBJ2-7; 8 nucleotides agree with TRBD1. Germline loops: CDR1 LNHNV, CDR2 YYDKDF (reference sequence). V lost 2 bases to trimming and J lost 4 bases; unmatched junction nucleotides: 10. The CDR3 runs 16 residues. Written as DNA, the CDR3 is TGTGCCACCAGCAGACTCCAGGACAGGGTTGGGTACGAGCAGTACTTC. This gives the protein CATSRLQDRVGYEQYF.

There are a few counts of this clonotype. The chain carries TRBV4-3 and TRBJ2-7; maybe TRBD1 (6 bases). Deletions cut 0 bases from V and 2 bases from J, with 11 bases between. Germline lookup yields CDR1 LGHNA and CDR2 YSLEER. The CDR3 length is 15 residues. CDR3 bases: TGCGCCAGCAGCCAAGATCGACAGGCTCCCTACGAGCAGTACTTC. This gives the protein CASSQDRQAPYEQYF.

A word on this clonotype: Its ends do not fully match the called genes, so a read error is possible. The rearrangement uses TRBV7-9 and TRBJ2-5; a possible D gene is TRBD2 (6 bases). Germline V CDR1 and CDR2: SEHNR, FQNEAQ (reference sequence). The length of the CDR3 is 15 residues. CDR3 amino acids: CASTAGKRLQKTQYF. CDR3 nucleotide sequence: TGTGCCAGCACCGCGGGAAAACGCCTCCAAAAGACCCAGTACTTC.

The chain is built from TRBV19 and TRBJ1-5; D call uncertain. There are 14 residues in the CDR3. The V gene's germline CDR1 is LNHDA and CDR2 SQIVND (reference sequence). V shed 5 bases and J shed 8 bases, with 16 bases lying between them. DNA for the CDR3: TGTGCCAGTAGTCCTCGTGGCGGGTCAGAGCCCCAGCATTTT. This sequence encodes CASSPRGGSEPQHF.

In this sample, this clonotype turned up many times. This sequence joins TRBV7-2 and TRBJ2-7; 9 positions match TRBD1. The ends lost 1 base at V and 5 bases at J; junction bases unmatched: 3. CDR1 and CDR2 (germline): SGHTA, FQGNSA. The CDR3 length is 14 residues. The CDR3 region is CASSLGTGGHEQYF. For the CDR3, the DNA is TGTGCCAGCAGCTTAGGAACAGGGGGCCACGAGCAGTACTTC.

The chain employs TRBV5-4 and TRBJ1-2; 9 bases fit TRBD1. The trim removed 4 bases at V and 4 bases at J, leaving 8 bases unmatched. CDR1 and CDR2 (germline): SGHNT, YYREEE (reference sequence). The CDR3 loop spans 15 amino acids. CDR3 residues: CASSIRDREGYGYTF. Written as DNA, the CDR3 is TGTGCCAGCAGCATCCGGGACAGGGAGGGCTATGGCTACACCTTC.